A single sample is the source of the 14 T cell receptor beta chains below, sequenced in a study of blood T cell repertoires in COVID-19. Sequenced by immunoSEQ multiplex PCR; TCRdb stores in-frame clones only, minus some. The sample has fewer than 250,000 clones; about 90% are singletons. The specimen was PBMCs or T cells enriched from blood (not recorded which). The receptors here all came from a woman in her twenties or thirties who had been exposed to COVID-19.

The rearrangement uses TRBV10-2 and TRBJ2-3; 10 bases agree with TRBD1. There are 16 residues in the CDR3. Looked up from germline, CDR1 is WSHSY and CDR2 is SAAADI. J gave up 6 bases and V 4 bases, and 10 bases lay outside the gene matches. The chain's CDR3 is CASSALWTGGRDTQYF. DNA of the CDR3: TGCGCCAGCAGTGCACTCTGGACAGGGGGACGGGATACGCAGTATTTT.

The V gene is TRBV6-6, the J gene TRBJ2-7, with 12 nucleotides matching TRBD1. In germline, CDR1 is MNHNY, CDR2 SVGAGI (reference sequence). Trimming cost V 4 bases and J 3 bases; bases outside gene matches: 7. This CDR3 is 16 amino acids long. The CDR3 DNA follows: TGTGCCAGCAGTTCCTTGGGACAGGGGGCGGACTACGAGCAGTACTTC. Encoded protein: CASSSLGQGADYEQYF.

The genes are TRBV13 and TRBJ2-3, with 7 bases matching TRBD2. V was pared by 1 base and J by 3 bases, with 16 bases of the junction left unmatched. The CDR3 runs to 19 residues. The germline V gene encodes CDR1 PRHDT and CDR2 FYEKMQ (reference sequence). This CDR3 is CASSLVGVLAPSWTDTQYF. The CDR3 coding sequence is TGTGCCAGCAGCTTAGTAGGGGTACTAGCGCCATCATGGACAGATACGCAGTATTTT. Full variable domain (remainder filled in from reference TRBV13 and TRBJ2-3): AAGVIQSPRHLIKEKRETATLKCYPIPRHDTVYWYQQGPGQDPQFLISFYEKMQSDKGSIPDRFSAQQFSDYHSELNMSSLELGDSALYFCASSLVGVLAPSWTDTQYFGPGTRLTVL.

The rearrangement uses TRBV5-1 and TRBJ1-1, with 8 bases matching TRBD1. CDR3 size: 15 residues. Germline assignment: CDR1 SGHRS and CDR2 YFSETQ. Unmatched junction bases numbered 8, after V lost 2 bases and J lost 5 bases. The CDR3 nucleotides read TGCGCCAGCAGCTTCCGGACAGGGACGAGTACTGAAGCTTTCTTT. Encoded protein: CASSFRTGTSTEAFF.

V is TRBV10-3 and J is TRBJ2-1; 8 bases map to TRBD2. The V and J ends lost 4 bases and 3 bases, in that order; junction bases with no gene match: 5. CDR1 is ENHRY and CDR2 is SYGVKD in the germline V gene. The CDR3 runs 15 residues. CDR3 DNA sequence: TGTGCCATCAGTGGGGCAAGCGGGGGCTACAATGAGCAGTTCTTC. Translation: CAISGASGGYNEQFF.

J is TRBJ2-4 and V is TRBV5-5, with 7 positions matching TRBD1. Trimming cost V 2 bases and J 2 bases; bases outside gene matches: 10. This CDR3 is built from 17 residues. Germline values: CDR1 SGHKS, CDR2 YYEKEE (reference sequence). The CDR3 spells CASSLIEGQHSKNIQYF. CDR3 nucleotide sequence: TGTGCCAGCAGCTTAATCGAGGGACAGCATTCCAAAAACATTCAGTACTTC.

The CDR3 DNA follows: TGCGCCAGCAGCCAACCGACGACAGGGACTTATGGCTACACCTTC. It codes for CASSQPTTGTYGYTF. The chain uses TRBV4-1 and TRBJ1-2; TRBD1 agrees at 7 bases. This CDR3 comprises 15 residues. Trimming cost V 2 bases and J 5 bases; bases outside gene matches: 8. Germline CDR1 and CDR2: MGHRA and YSYEKL.

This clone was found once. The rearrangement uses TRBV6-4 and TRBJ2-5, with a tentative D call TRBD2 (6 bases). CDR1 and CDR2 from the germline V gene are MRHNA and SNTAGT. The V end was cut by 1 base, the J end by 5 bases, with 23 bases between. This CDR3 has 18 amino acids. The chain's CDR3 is CASSDLVGRRDRGETQYF. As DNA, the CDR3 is TGTGCCAGCAGTGACTTAGTGGGGAGGCGAGACCGTGGGGAGACCCAGTACTTC.

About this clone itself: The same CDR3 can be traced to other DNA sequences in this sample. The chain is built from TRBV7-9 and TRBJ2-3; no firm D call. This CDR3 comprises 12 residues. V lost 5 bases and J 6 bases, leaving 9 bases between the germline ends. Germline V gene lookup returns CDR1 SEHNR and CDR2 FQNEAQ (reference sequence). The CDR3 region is CASSPGADTQYF. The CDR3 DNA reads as TGTGCCAGCAGCCCCGGTGCGGATACGCAGTATTTT.

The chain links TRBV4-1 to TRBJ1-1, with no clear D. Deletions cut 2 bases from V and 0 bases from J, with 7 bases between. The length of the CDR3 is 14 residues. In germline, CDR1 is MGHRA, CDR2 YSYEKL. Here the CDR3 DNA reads TGCGCCAGCAGCCAATTTACTTTGAACACTGAAGCTTTCTTT. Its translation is CASSQFTLNTEAFF.

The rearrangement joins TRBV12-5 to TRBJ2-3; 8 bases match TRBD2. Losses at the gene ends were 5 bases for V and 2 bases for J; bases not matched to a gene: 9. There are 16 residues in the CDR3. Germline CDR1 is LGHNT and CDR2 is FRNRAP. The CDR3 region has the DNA TGTGCTAGTGGTCTCCTACTAGCGGCGAACACAGATACGCAGTATTTT. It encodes CASGLLLAANTDTQYF.

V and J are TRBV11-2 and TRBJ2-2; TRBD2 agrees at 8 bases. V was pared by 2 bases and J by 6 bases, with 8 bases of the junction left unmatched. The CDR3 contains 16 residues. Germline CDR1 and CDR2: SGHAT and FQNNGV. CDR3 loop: CASSLIIAGMSGELFF. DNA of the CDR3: TGTGCCAGCAGCTTAATCATAGCGGGAATGTCCGGGGAGCTGTTTTTT.

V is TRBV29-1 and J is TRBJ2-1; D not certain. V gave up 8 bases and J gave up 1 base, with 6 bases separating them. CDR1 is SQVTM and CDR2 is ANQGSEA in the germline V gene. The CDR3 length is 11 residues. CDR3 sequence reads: CSQTSYNEQFF. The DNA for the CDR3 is TGCAGCCAAACTTCCTACAATGAGCAGTTCTTC.

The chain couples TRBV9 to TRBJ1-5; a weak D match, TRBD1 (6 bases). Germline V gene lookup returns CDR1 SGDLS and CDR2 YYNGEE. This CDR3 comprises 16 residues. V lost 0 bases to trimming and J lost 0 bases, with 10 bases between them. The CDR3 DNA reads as TGTGCCAGCAGCGTAGAAGAGGGGGATAGCAATCAGCCCCAGCATTTT. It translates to CASSVEEGDSNQPQHF.